Listed here are 6 T cell receptor beta chains from one sample, sequenced in a study of Graves' ophthalmopathy and Graves' hyperthyroidism. Investigators amplified TCR beta CDR3 regions from RNA transcripts. RT-PCR was first run with HTBI primers, then multiplex PCR in a second round. TCRdb re-derived calls from the multiplex PCR reads in MiXCR, one entry per CDR3 protein. The data show 600,000 to 950,000 distinct CDR3 sequences, with 40% seen just once and 35% to 55% held by the top ten. Sequencing input: peripheral blood. These receptors originate from an adult man with Graves' ophthalmopathy.

The chain joins TRBV20-1 to TRBJ1-4; D gene ambiguous. The V gene lost 6 bases and the J gene lost 4 bases, with 12 bases spanning the gap. The CDR3 extends over 13 amino acids. CDR1 is DFQATT and CDR2 is SNEGSKA in the germline V gene (reference sequence). The CDR3 loop is CSARPSNNEKLFF. The CDR3 nucleotides read TGCAGTGCCAGACCGTCGAATAATGAAAAACTGTTTTTT.

V and J are TRBV20-1 and TRBJ2-7, with TRBD1 matching 9 bases. The V segment lost 5 bases and the J segment 1 base; nucleotides outside the gene matches: 6. Germline CDR1 reads DFQATT; CDR2 reads SNEGSKA (reference sequence). The CDR3 runs 14 residues. The CDR3 reads CSASGQGSSYEQYF. CDR3 DNA: TGCAGTGCTTCAGGACAGGGGAGTTCCTACGAGCAGTACTTC.

This clonotype occurred a few times. V gene TRBV7-2 combines with J gene TRBJ2-2; 13 bases map to TRBD2. The CDR3 loop spans 16 amino acids. Germline loops: CDR1 SGHTA, CDR2 FQGNSA. The trim removed 5 bases at V and 5 bases at J, leaving 5 bases unmatched. For the CDR3, the DNA is TGTGCCAGCAGCGCCACTAGCGGGAGGGGAACCGGGGAGCTGTTTTTT. Residues: CASSATSGRGTGELFF.

As regards this clonotype: Compared with germline, one end of the junction differs, possibly owing to a read error. This chain uses TRBV24-1 with TRBJ1-1; 8 bases match TRBD1. The length of the CDR3 is 15 residues. CDR1 and CDR2 from the germline V gene are KGHDR and SFDVKD. The CDR3 coding sequence is TGTGCCACCATTGATTCCAGGGGGCTGGACACTGAAGCTTTCTTT. Residues: CATIDSRGLDTEAFF.

With respect to this clonotype: The junction does not match germline at one end; this may be a read error. The rearrangement joins TRBV7-2 to TRBJ1-6; no clear D gene. The germline CDR1 and CDR2 sequences are SGHTA and FQGNSA. The CDR3 contains 15 residues. The CDR3 region is CASCLLQAGNSPLHF. The CDR3, as DNA: TGTGCCAGCTGCTTGCTTCAGGCCGGTAATTCACCCCTCCACTTT.

Ten or more counts support this clonotype. The chain couples TRBV29-1 to TRBJ2-6; 7 bases are shared with TRBD1. The CDR3 is made up of 16 amino acids. J was trimmed by 0 bases and V by 0 bases; bases with no gene match: 2. Germline assignment: CDR1 SQVTM and CDR2 ANQGSEA. CDR3 region: CSVEEGQHSGANVLTF. The CDR3 bases are TGCAGCGTTGAAGAGGGACAGCACTCTGGGGCCAACGTCCTGACTTTC.